One sample yielded the 25 T cell receptor beta chains listed below, sequenced in a study of blood T cell repertoires in COVID-19. Generated by immunoSEQ multiplex PCR, the TCRdb table keeps only in-frame clones and is missing some. This table has a few hundred thousand clones, approximately 85% appearing once. Sequencing was done on a sample of PBMCs or T cells enriched from blood (not recorded which). Every receptor here comes from a woman aged 50 to 60 who had been exposed to COVID-19.

This rearrangement joins TRBV3-1 (or the pseudogene TRBV3-2) to TRBJ1-2, with TRBD1 matching over 7 bases. The CDR3 covers 15 residues. Looked up from germline, CDR1 is LGHDT and CDR2 is YNNKEL (reference sequence). With 0 bases clipped from V and 4 bases from J, the junction kept 5 bases outside the gene matches. The CDR3 DNA reads TGTGCCAGCAGCCAAGATGCAGGGGGATTCTATGGCTACACCTTC. Its protein product is CASSQDAGGFYGYTF.

This chain joins TRBV5-4 and TRBJ1-2; no firm D call. The CDR3 extends over 12 amino acids. The V end was cut by 1 base, the J end by 8 bases, with 9 bases between. CDR1 and CDR2 from the germline V gene are SGHNT and YYREEE (reference sequence). The CDR3 DNA sequence: TGTGCCAGCAGCTTGAGTTTCCGGGGCTACACCTTC. Translated: CASSLSFRGYTF.

The chain carries TRBV30 and TRBJ2-7, with D possibly matching TRBD1 (5 bases). Germline lookup yields CDR1 GTSNPN and CDR2 SVGIG (reference sequence). The CDR3 has 13 amino acids. V dropped 4 bases and J dropped 5 bases, with 15 bases sitting between them. The CDR3, as DNA: TGTGCCTGGACCCAGGGTACTGGGGACGAGCAGTACTTC. Residues: CAWTQGTGDEQYF.

The genes are TRBV11-2 and TRBJ2-1, with a weak D call TRBD1 (6 bases). V was cut by 5 bases and J by 9 bases, with 17 bases left in between. Germline lookup yields CDR1 SGHAT and CDR2 FQNNGV. The CDR3 sequence is 14 residues long. The CDR3 nucleotides read TGTGCCAGCAGCCCGGTGTGGGGGCAGGGTGAGCAGTTCTTC. It specifies CASSPVWGQGEQFF.

The rearrangement uses TRBV20-1 and TRBJ2-5; D unclear. In germline, CDR1 is DFQATT, CDR2 SNEGSKA (reference sequence). The V end lost 3 bases, the J end lost 5 bases, and 13 bases lay between the germline ends. The CDR3 totals 13 residues. CDR3 coding DNA: TGCAGTGCTAGTTCTCAGTTGTGGGAGACCCAGTACTTC. Encoded protein: CSASSQLWETQYF.

This chain uses TRBV19 with TRBJ1-4; a weak D match, TRBD1 (5 bases). The CDR3 totals 13 residues. V was trimmed by 9 bases and J by 8 bases, leaving 16 bases between them. Germline V gene lookup returns CDR1 LNHDA and CDR2 SQIVND (reference sequence). Here the CDR3 DNA reads TGTGCCAGCAGAACAGGAAGGGAAGAAAAACTGTTTTTT. Translation gives CASRTGREEKLFF.

The V and J genes are TRBV5-6 and TRBJ1-2; D is possibly TRBD1 (6 bases). This CDR3 contains 17 residues. Deletions cut 4 bases from V and 8 bases from J, with 27 bases between. The germline CDR1 and CDR2 sequences are SGHDT and YYEEEE. As DNA, the CDR3 is TGTGCCAGCAGCCCTAAGCCGTTGACAGGTTTGGGATCCGGCTACACCTTC. Translated: CASSPKPLTGLGSGYTF.

V usage is TRBV2 and J usage is TRBJ1-4; 10 positions agree with TRBD1. The ends lost 7 bases at V and 4 bases at J; junction bases unmatched: 3. Germline V lookup: CDR1 SNHLY, CDR2 FYNNEI. The CDR3 spans 14 residues. The CDR3 coding sequence is TGTGCCAGCAAAGGGGACAGGGGTAATGAAAAACTGTTTTTT. It encodes CASKGDRGNEKLFF.

The V gene is TRBV5-1, the J gene TRBJ2-1; 10 positions match TRBD2. V gave up 2 bases and J gave up 0 bases; unmatched junction bases: 2. The germline CDR1 and CDR2 sequences are SGHRS and YFSETQ. CDR3 length: 16 residues. As DNA, the CDR3 is TGCGCCAGCAGCTTAACTAGCGGGAACTCCTACAATGAGCAGTTCTTC. It yields the protein CASSLTSGNSYNEQFF.

J is TRBJ2-3 and V is TRBV29-1, with D hard to call. Deletions cut 6 bases from V and 4 bases from J, with 11 bases between. Germline-derived CDR1 and CDR2 are SQVTM and ANQGSEA. This CDR3 contains 12 residues. The CDR3 sequence: CSVLLPADTQYF. The CDR3 DNA reads TGCAGCGTCCTTCTCCCCGCAGATACGCAGTATTTT.

In its sample, this clone was seen a few times. The chain recombines TRBV5-1 with TRBJ1-2; tentative D call: TRBD1 (6 bases). CDR3 size: 16 residues. The V end lost 3 bases, the J end lost 7 bases, and 22 bases lay between the germline ends. Germline values: CDR1 SGHRS, CDR2 YFSETQ. The CDR3 loop reads CASSSRLGAVLGGYTF. The CDR3 nucleotides read TGCGCCAGCAGCTCCCGATTGGGGGCTGTGCTGGGTGGCTACACCTTC.

The chain has TRBV19 and TRBJ2-1; tentatively, D is TRBD2 (6 bases). The CDR3 runs 17 residues. Germline V lookup: CDR1 LNHDA, CDR2 SQIVND (reference sequence). Trimming left V 3 bases short and J 0 bases short, with 15 bases between. CDR3 sequence (DNA): TGTGCCAGTAGTATTGCGGGGCCAGCTAGCTCCTACAATGAGCAGTTCTTC. Translation: CASSIAGPASSYNEQFF.

The chain links TRBV5-8 to TRBJ2-3; D perhaps matches TRBD1 (6 bases). Germline V lookup: CDR1 SGHTS, CDR2 YDEGEE. This CDR3 contains 16 residues. The V and J ends lost 2 bases and 0 bases respectively, with 13 bases between them. The CDR3 nucleotides are TGTGCCAGCAGCTTAAGGGCAGGGGCGAGCACAGATACGCAGTATTTT. Protein: CASSLRAGASTDTQYF.

V is TRBV4-2 and J is TRBJ1-2; D is uncertain. Germline CDR1 is LGHNA and CDR2 is YNFKEQ. CDR3 length equals 13 residues. The V gene lost 1 base and the J gene lost 7 bases, with 10 bases spanning the gap. The CDR3 loop is CASSQGPAGGYTF. In DNA, the CDR3 is TGTGCCAGCAGCCAAGGCCCGGCGGGTGGCTACACCTTC.

The CDR3 sequence is CASSKAGTGGDTGELFF. The CDR3 bases are TGTGCCAGCAGCAAAGCCGGGACAGGGGGCGACACCGGGGAGCTGTTTTTT. The rearrangement links TRBV21-1 to TRBJ2-2; TRBD1 is the table's D call, not checked against the DNA. TRBV21-1 is assigned pseudogene status. The CDR3 runs to 17 residues.

The chain joins TRBV9 to TRBJ2-3; 10 bases line up with TRBD2. V lost 3 bases and J lost 4; bases outside the gene matches: 8. Germline V CDR1 and CDR2: SGDLS, YYNGEE. CDR3 length: 16 residues. The DNA for the CDR3 is TGTGCCAGCAGCGAAGCTAGCGGGGGCGGCGCAGATACGCAGTATTTT. It yields the protein CASSEASGGGADTQYF.

The V and J genes are TRBV11-2 and TRBJ1-1, with no clear D. This CDR3 region has 14 residues. Germline V gene sequence: CDR1 SGHAT, CDR2 FQNNGV. Trimming took off 5 bases at V and 1 base at J, with 11 bases between the two ends. The DNA of the CDR3 is TGTGCCAGCAGCATAACCGGGAGGAACACTGAAGCTTTCTTT. Protein sequence: CASSITGRNTEAFF.

The chain has TRBV2 and TRBJ1-1, with a tentative D call TRBD1 (6 bases). Germline V gene sequence: CDR1 SNHLY, CDR2 FYNNEI. V dropped 7 bases and J dropped 3 bases, with 12 bases sitting between them. The CDR3 spans 13 residues. The CDR3 spells CASTEDRDTEAFF. CDR3 nucleotide sequence: TGTGCCAGCACTGAGGACAGAGACACTGAAGCTTTCTTT.

The chain uses TRBV6-5 and TRBJ1-5; D remains ambiguous. This CDR3 contains 15 residues. Germline V gene data show CDR1 as MNHEY and CDR2 as SVGAGI. V lost 8 bases and J lost 0, with 14 bases in between. Here the CDR3 reads CASVWTSDSNQPQHF. The CDR3 DNA reads TGTGCCAGCGTATGGACTTCCGATAGCAATCAGCCCCAGCATTTT.

CDR3 in amino acids: CASTPGGGSDTQYF. DNA of the CDR3: TGCGCCAGCACCCCAGGGGGCGGCTCAGATACGCAGTATTTT. The chain uses TRBV5-1 and TRBJ2-3; 8 bases are a match to TRBD1. Unmatched junction bases numbered 7, after V lost 6 bases and J lost 4 bases. This CDR3 is built from 14 residues. Germline loops: CDR1 SGHRS, CDR2 YFSETQ.

The chain has TRBV7-2 and TRBJ2-2; D might be TRBD1 (6 bases). The V end lost 1 base, the J end lost 4 bases, and 10 bases lay between the germline ends. This CDR3 has 15 amino acids. Germline V gene sequence: CDR1 SGHTA, CDR2 FQGNSA. CDR3 loop: CASSLEGGGTGELFF. CDR3 DNA: TGTGCCAGCAGCTTAGAAGGGGGTGGCACCGGGGAGCTGTTTTTT. The whole variable domain, remainder taken from reference TRBV7-2 and TRBJ2-2, is GAGVSQSPSNKVTEKGKDVELRCDPISGHTALYWYRQSLGQGLEFLIYFQGNSAPDKSGLPSDRFSAERTGGSVSTLTIQRTQQEDSAVYLCASSLEGGGTGELFFGEGSRLTVL.

The rearrangement uses TRBV10-2 and TRBJ1-1; possibly TRBD1 for D (5 bases). Between the trimmed V and J ends, which lost 4 bases and 0 bases, there was a span of 12 bases. The CDR3 runs 15 residues. The germline gives CDR1 WSHSY, CDR2 SAAADI. The DNA of the CDR3 is TGCGCCAGCAGTGGGTGGGAGGACATGAACACTGAAGCTTTCTTT. Amino acid sequence: CASSGWEDMNTEAFF.

In this sample, this clone turned up once. J is TRBJ1-2 and V is TRBV28; 9 positions match TRBD1. The junction had 21 bases not matched to a gene; V was cut back by 11 bases and J by 8 bases. The CDR3 loop spans 16 amino acids. CDR1 MDHEN and CDR2 SYDVKM come from the germline V gene. The CDR3 sequence is CAGTSGQGSLERGYTF. DNA for the CDR3: TGTGCCGGAACTTCGGGACAGGGAAGTTTGGAAAGGGGCTACACCTTC.

Turning to this clone: Other nucleotide sequences in the sample specify the same CDR3. This chain connects TRBV19 to TRBJ2-3, with D hard to call. The CDR3 runs to 12 residues. Trimming stripped 0 bases from V and 5 bases from J, with 3 bases between. The germline V gene encodes CDR1 LNHDA and CDR2 SQIVND (reference sequence). The CDR3 DNA reads TGTGCCAGTAGTATAGATCGAGATACGCAGTATTTT. This encodes CASSIDRDTQYF.

This clone occurred once. The gene calls are TRBV18 and TRBJ1-6; 7 nucleotides align to TRBD1. The germline V gene has CDR1 KGHSH and CDR2 LQKENI. The CDR3 has 14 residues. Germline trimming cut 3 bases from V and 10 bases from J; bases unmatched to any gene: 6. The CDR3 DNA reads TGTGCCAGCTCACCGAGGGGGCTCGGCTCACCCCTCCACTTT. Amino acids: CASSPRGLGSPLHF.